This record covers a single TCR beta chain. Which antigen it targets is not known. The record has no base qualities; no much larger clone is one base away. Library construction relied on the immunoSEQ multiplex PCR assay. Entries here come from immuneACCESS through TCRdb and include only in-frame sequences with V and J called. Some clones fail to appear in such tables; in the studies checked, an unresolved V gene covers under half of the shortfall, and the cause of the remainder is unknown. Recorded for this sample are 90,000 to 100,000 clones; about four fifths of them occurred a single time. In total, the top ten clones hold 2.8% of the sample. The sample is drawn from a study of radiotherapy plus CTLA-4 blockade in lung cancer listed by TCRdb under 2018. In the study overall: Among enrolled patients, 15% to 20% had an objective response and 31% reached disease control.

The study tested focal radiation therapy combined with CTLA-4 blockade (ipilimumab) in patients with chemo-refractory metastatic non-small-cell lung cancer. Clipping removes 4 bases from V and 6 bases from J, with 8 as the unmatched junction base count. CDR1 and CDR2 are read off the germline V gene as SGHVS and FQNEAQ. The CDR3, cysteine through phenylalanine, is 16 amino acids long. Here the CDR3 DNA is all that survives: 48 bases in frame from base 1. On the study overall, not on this receptor specifically: The strongest predictors of response were reported to be early dynamic shifts in blood T cell clones along with a rise in serum interferon-beta following radiation. After treatment with radiotherapy and ipilimumab, TCR clones that came from tumors expanded in the peripheral blood.

This clonotype was sampled from a human donor with non-small cell lung cancer who had a partial response to radiotherapy plus ipilimumab. Some clones in this sample may be carry-over from other donors' samples. This specimen consisted of peripheral blood, obtained from a patient treated with radiotherapy plus ipilimumab. The sequence links TRBV7-8 to TRBJ2-7; 14 bases in the middle match TRBD2. The DNA is as follows: TGTGCCAGCAGCTCGGGGACTAGCGGGAGTTCGATCGAGCAGTACTTC. Translated, it reads CASSSGTSGSSIEQYF.